The TCR beta chain under discussion was sequenced for a study of T cell responses to AZD1222 COVID-19 vaccine. Regarding the study as a whole: When two AZD1222 doses had been given, Spike-specific TCR breadth and depth rose. Donors were largely white British and mainly female; clonal diversity was possibly underestimated.

Trimming took off 5 bases at V and 8 bases at J, with 11 bases between the two ends. CDR3 length equals 12 residues. CDR1 and CDR2 (germline): SGHAT, FQNNGV. Data came from immunoSEQ multiplex PCR; TCRdb stores just in-frame clones and leaves some out. Here the sample spans 90,000 to 95,000 clones, approximately 91% being singletons. Turning to this clone: Its antigen is still unknown.

The chain combines TRBV11-2 with TRBJ2-3; D unclear. The sample in question was peripheral blood, obtained on day 0 of AZD1222 vaccination. The sequence was obtained from an adult in good health. The CDR3 sequence is CASSVRSVTQYF. CDR3 coding DNA: TGTGCCAGCAGCGTCCGGAGTGTTACGCAGTATTTT. The complete variable domain, with remaining parts taken from reference TRBV11-2 and TRBJ2-3, reads EAGVAQSPRYKIIEKRQSVAFWCNPISGHATLYWYQQILGQGPKLLIQFQNNGVVDDSQLPKDRFSAERLKGVDSTLKIQPAKLEDSAVYLCASSVRSVTQYFGPGTRLTVL.